The clone carrying this TCR beta chain was counted many times. Its antigen is currently unknown. CAS ≥3, NOSPECS ≥4, moderate-to-severe activity and duration under 3 months marked donors with ophthalmopathy. This sample was included in a study of Graves' ophthalmopathy and Graves' hyperthyroidism. Study-wide results and limits: The model's prediction of ophthalmopathy progression had 65% to 71% sensitivity and roughly 72% specificity.

Trimming took off 5 bases at V and 0 bases at J, with 11 bases between the two ends. The CDR3 has 14 amino acids. Germline CDR1 SEHNR, CDR2 FQNEAQ (reference sequence). TCR beta CDR3 regions were amplified from RNA transcripts. The workflow started with a first-round RT-PCR run with HTBI primers and then moved on to a second-round multiplex PCR. TCRdb recomputed calls from the multiplex PCR reads with MiXCR, one row per CDR3 protein. The data contain hundreds of thousands of distinct CDR3 sequences, about 41% of them singletons. This TCR was recovered from an adult man with Graves' ophthalmopathy. The V gene is TRBV7-9, the J gene TRBJ2-7; weak D call: TRBD1 (5 bases). The source material was peripheral blood. CDR3 bases: TGTGCCAGCAGCCTAACAGGAGACTCCTACGAGCAGTACTTC. Amino acid sequence: CASSLTGDSYEQYF.